The clone carrying this T cell receptor (beta chain) was counted a single time. The antigen is not known. In nominal health when sampled, donors likely had unrecorded immune exposures nonetheless. The data stem from a study of cytomegalovirus exposure and HLA in healthy donors. This CDR3 comprises 17 residues. V gave up 4 bases and J gave up 4 bases, with 25 bases separating them. Germline CDR1 reads SQVTM; CDR2 reads ANQGSEA. Whole-study results and caveats: Later analysis showed TCR association rates varying by HLA locus, highest for DRB1 and lowest for HLA-C. CMV serostatus was the only recorded immune exposure for donors.

13 Jbeta primers and 60 Vbeta primers were used for the PCR. Measured with immunoSEQ multiplex PCR; TCRdb has only the in-frame clones, and not every one. The sample lists over 150,000 clones; approximately 80% were seen once. The chain is built from TRBV29-1 and TRBJ2-5, with a possible D match to TRBD1 (7 bases). Sequencing was carried out using PBMCs. This TCR was recovered from a young man in good health and CMV-seropositive. CDR3 nucleotides: TGCAGCGTTGGATTGGTGTTGGCAGGGGGGTACCGAGAGACCCAGTACTTC. It specifies CSVGLVLAGGYRETQYF.